This T cell receptor beta chain emerged from a study of cytomegalovirus exposure and HLA in healthy donors. Study findings and constraints: Usually a TCR sequence was rare, but some public TCRs were found in many donors.

These donors were members of the approximately 110-subject validation cohort, a group separate from the approximately 670-subject first cohort. TCRdb keeps only in-frame clones here, not all; method: immunoSEQ multiplex PCR. The table lists 250,000 or so clones, about 90% of them singletons, with about 0.36% in the top ten. The germline V gene encodes CDR1 MDHEN and CDR2 SYDVKM. The CDR3 is made up of 16 amino acids. V lost 6 bases to trimming and J lost 1 base; unmatched junction nucleotides: 11. Regarding this clone: The antigen is unknown.

V and J are TRBV28 and TRBJ1-1; 7 bases are a match to TRBD1. The sequenced material came from PBMCs. The origin of this receptor is a young woman in good health and CMV-seronegative. CDR3 amino acids: CASSPPVPGGNTEAFF. The CDR3 region has the DNA TGTGCCAGCAGCCCTCCGGTGCCAGGGGGGAACACTGAAGCTTTCTTT.